This T cell receptor (beta chain) was sequenced for a study of blood T cell repertoires in COVID-19. Data came from immunoSEQ multiplex PCR; TCRdb stores just in-frame clones and leaves some out. The sample has roughly 77,000 clones, 88% seen once. The CDR3 has 14 amino acids. The germline V gene has CDR1 KGHDR and CDR2 SFDVKD. V lost 2 bases to trimming and J lost 8 bases; unmatched junction nucleotides: 5. The receptor was isolated from a human donor in a cohort sampled during active COVID-19. The sample was peripheral blood. This chain uses TRBV24-1 with TRBJ1-2, with TRBD1 matching 9 bases. This CDR3 is CATSDSRTGVGYTF. As DNA, the CDR3 is TGTGCCACCAGTGATTCCCGGACAGGGGTAGGCTACACCTTC.